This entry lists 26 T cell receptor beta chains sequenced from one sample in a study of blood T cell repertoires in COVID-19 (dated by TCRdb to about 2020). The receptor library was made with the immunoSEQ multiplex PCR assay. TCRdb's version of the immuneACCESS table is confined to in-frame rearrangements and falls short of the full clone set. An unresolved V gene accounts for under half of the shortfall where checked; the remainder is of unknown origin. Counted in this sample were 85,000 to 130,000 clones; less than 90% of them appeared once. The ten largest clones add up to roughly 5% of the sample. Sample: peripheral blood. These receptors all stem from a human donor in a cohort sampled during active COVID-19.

CDR3 sequence: CASSSAPGLAGGPLEQYF. The CDR3 DNA reads as TGTGCCAGCAGCTCAGCCCCGGGACTAGCGGGAGGGCCGCTCGAGCAGTACTTC. V usage is TRBV7-2 and J usage is TRBJ2-7; 16 bases fit TRBD2. V dropped 4 bases and J dropped 6; count of bases not matched to a gene: 12. CDR1 is SGHTA, CDR2 FQGNSA, per germline. The CDR3 runs to 18 residues. Filled out from reference TRBV7-2 and TRBJ2-7, the complete variable domain reads GAGVSQSPSNKVTEKGKDVELRCDPISGHTALYWYRQSLGQGLEFLIYFQGNSAPDKSGLPSDRFSAERTGGSVSTLTIQRTQQEDSAVYLCASSSAPGLAGGPLEQYFGPGTRLTVT.

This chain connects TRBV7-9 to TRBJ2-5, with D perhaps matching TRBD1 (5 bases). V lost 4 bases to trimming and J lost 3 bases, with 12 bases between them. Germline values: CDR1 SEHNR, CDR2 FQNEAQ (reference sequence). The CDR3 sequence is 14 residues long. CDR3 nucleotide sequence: TGTGCCAGCAGCTGGGTCTCCAGGGAAGAGACCCAGTACTTC. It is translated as CASSWVSREETQYF.

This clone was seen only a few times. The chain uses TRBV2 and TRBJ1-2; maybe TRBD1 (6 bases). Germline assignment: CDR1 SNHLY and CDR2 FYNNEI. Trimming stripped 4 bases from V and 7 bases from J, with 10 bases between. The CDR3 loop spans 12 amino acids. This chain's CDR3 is CASSVARGGYTF. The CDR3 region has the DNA TGTGCCAGCAGTGTCGCCAGGGGTGGCTACACCTTC. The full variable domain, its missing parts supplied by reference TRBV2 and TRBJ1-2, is EPEVTQTPSHQVTQMGQEVILRCVPISNHLYFYWYRQILGQKVEFLVSFYNNEISEKSEIFDDQFSVERPDGSNFTLKIRSTKLEDSAMYFCASSVARGGYTFGSGTRLTVV.

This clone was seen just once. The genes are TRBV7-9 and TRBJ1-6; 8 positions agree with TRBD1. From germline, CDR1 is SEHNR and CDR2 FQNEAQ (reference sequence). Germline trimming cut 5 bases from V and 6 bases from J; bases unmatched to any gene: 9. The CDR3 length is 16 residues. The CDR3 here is CASSQTRTGPNSPLHF. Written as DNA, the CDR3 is TGTGCCAGCAGCCAAACAAGGACAGGGCCTAATTCACCCCTCCACTTT.

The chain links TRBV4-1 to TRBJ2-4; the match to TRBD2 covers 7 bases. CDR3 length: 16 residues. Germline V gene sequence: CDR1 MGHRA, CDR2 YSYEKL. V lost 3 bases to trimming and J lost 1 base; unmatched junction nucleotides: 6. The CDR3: CASSQSGGRAKNIQYF. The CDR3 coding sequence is TGCGCCAGCAGCCAGTCCGGGGGGAGGGCCAAAAACATTCAGTACTTC.

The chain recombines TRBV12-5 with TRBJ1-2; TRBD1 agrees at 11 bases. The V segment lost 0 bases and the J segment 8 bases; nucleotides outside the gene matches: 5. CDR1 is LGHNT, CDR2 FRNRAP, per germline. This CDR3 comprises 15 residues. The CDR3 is CASGLVPGQGDGYTF. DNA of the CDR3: TGTGCTAGTGGTTTGGTACCGGGACAGGGGGACGGCTACACCTTC.

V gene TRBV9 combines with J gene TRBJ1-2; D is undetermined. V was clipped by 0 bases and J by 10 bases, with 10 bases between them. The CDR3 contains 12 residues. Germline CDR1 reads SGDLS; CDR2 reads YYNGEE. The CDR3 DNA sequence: TGTGCCAGCAGCGTAGACGAGGGAAACTACACCTTC. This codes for CASSVDEGNYTF.

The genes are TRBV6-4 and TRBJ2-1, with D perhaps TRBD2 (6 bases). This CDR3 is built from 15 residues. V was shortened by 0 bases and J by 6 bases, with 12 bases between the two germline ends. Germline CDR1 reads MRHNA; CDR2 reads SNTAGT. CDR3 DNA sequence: TGTGCCAGCAGTGACTCAACGGGGGACCTCAATGAGCAGTTCTTC. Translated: CASSDSTGDLNEQFF.

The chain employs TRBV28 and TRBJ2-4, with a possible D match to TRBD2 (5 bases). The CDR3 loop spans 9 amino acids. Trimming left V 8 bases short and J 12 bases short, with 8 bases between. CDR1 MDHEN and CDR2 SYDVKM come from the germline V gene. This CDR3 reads CASGSRQYF. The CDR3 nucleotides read TGTGCCAGCGGGAGTCGTCAGTACTTC.

CDR3 in DNA: TGTGCCAGCAGCTTAATACAGGGCGGGGGCTATGGCTACACCTTC. Protein product: CASSLIQGGGYGYTF. The chain links TRBV7-3 to TRBJ1-2; D perhaps matches TRBD1 (6 bases). The CDR3 covers 15 residues. CDR1 is SGHTA, CDR2 FQGTGA, per germline. Trimming stripped 1 base from V and 4 bases from J, with 13 bases between.

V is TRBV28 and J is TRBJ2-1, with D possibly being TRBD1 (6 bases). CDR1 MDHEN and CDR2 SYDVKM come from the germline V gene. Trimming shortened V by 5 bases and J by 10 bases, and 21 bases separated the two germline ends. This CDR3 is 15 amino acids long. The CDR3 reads CASSRSTQGRGEQFF. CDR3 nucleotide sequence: TGTGCCAGCAGTCGCTCCACACAGGGTCGAGGAGAGCAGTTCTTC.

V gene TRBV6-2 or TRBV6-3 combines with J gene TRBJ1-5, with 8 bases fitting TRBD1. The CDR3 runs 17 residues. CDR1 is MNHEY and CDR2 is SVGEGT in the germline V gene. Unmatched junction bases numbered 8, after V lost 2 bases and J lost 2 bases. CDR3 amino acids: CASSYSAGGAGNQPQHF. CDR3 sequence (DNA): TGTGCCAGCAGTTACAGTGCAGGGGGCGCGGGCAATCAGCCCCAGCATTTT.

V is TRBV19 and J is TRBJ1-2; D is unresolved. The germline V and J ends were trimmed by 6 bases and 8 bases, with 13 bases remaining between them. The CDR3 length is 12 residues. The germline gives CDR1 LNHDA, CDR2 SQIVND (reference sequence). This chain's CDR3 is CASSPREEGYTF. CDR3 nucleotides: TGTGCCAGTAGCCCACGTGAAGAGGGCTACACCTTC. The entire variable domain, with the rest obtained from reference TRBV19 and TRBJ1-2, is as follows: DGGITQSPKYLFRKEGQNVTLSCEQNLNHDAMYWYRQDPGQGLRLIYYSQIVNDFQKGDIAEGYSVSREKKESFPLTVTSAQKNPTAFYLCASSPREEGYTFGSGTRLTVV.

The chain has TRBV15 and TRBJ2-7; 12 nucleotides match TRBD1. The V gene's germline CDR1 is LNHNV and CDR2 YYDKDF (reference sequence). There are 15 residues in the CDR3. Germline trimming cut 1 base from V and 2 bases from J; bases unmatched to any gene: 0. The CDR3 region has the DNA TGTGCCACCAGCAGAGGGGACAGGGGGCCCTACGAGCAGTACTTC. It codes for CATSRGDRGPYEQYF.

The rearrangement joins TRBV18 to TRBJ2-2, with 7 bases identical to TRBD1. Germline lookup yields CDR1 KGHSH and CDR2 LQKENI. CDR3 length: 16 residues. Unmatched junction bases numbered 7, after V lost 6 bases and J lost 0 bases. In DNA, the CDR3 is TGTGCCAGCTCGCCCCGACAGGGTACGAACACCGGGGAGCTGTTTTTT. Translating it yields CASSPRQGTNTGELFF. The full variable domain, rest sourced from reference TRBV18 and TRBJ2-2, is NAGVMQNPRHLVRRRGQEARLRCSPMKGHSHVYWYRQLPEEGLKFMVYLQKENIIDESGMPKERFSAEFPKEGPSILRIQQVVRGDSAAYFCASSPRQGTNTGELFFGEGSRLTVL.

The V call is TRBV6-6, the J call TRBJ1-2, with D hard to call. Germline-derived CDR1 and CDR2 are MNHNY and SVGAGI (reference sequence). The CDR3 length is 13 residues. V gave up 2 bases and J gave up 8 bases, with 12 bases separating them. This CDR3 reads CASSYVLVGGYTF. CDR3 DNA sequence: TGTGCCAGCAGTTACGTACTCGTCGGGGGCTACACCTTC.

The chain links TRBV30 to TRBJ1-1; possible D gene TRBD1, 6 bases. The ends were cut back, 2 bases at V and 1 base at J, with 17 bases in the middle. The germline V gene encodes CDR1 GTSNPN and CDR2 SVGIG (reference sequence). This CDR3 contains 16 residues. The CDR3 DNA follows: TGTGCCTGGAGTACCACGGGAGGGGGACGGAACACTGAAGCTTTCTTT. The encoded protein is CAWSTTGGGRNTEAFF. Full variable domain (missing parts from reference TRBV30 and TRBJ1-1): SQTIHQWPATLVQPVGSPLSLECTVEGTSNPNLYWYRQAAGRGLQLLFYSVGIGQISSEVPQNLSASRPQDRQFILSSKKLLLSDSGFYLCAWSTTGGGRNTEAFFGQGTRLTVV.

The DNA for the CDR3 is TGTGCCAGCAGCGTAGGTTCTAGCGGGGGCCACAATGAGCAGTTCTTC. This gives the protein CASSVGSSGGHNEQFF. J is TRBJ2-1 and V is TRBV9, with 10 bases matching TRBD2. The CDR3 totals 16 residues. V was pared by 0 bases and J by 5 bases, with 5 bases of the junction left unmatched. Germline V gene lookup returns CDR1 SGDLS and CDR2 YYNGEE.

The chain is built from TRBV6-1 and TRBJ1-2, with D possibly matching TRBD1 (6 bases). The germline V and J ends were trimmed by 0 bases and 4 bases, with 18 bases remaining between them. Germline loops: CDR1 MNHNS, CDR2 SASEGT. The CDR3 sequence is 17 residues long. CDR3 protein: CASSEAWGGAKSYGYTF. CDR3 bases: TGTGCCAGCAGTGAAGCGTGGGGGGGGGCAAAAAGCTATGGCTACACCTTC.

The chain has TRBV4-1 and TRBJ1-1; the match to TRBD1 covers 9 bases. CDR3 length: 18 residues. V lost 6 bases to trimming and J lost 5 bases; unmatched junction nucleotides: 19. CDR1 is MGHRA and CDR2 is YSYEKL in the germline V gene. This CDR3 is CASRALPGQGIENTEAFF. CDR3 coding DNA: TGCGCCAGCAGAGCCCTCCCCGGACAGGGGATTGAGAATACTGAAGCTTTCTTT.

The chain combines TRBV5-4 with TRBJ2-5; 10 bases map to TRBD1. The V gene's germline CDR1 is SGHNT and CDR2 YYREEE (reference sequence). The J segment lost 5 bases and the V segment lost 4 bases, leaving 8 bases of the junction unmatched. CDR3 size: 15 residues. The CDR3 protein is CASSQDRGGVETQYF. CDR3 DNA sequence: TGTGCCAGCAGCCAGGACAGGGGGGGAGTTGAGACCCAGTACTTC.

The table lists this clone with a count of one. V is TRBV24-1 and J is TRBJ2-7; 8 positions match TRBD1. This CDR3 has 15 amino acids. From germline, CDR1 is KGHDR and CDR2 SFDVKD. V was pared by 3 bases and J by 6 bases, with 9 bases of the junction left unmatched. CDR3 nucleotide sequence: TGTGCCACCAGTGATGGGACAGGCCCTGTGGGCGAGCAGTACTTC. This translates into CATSDGTGPVGEQYF.

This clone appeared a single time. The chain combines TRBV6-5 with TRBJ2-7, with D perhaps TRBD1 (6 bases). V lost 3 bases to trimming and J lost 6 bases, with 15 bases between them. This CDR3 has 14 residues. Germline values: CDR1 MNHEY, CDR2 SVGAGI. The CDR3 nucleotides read TGTGCCAGCAGTTATTCCCGACAGGTCGGCGAGCAGTACTTC. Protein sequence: CASSYSRQVGEQYF.

CDR3 in amino acids: CATSDFTSGIGYTQYF. CDR3 in DNA: TGTGCCACCAGTGATTTTACTAGCGGAATCGGGTATACGCAGTATTTT. V and J are TRBV24-1 and TRBJ2-3; 8 bases are shared with TRBD2. Germline V gene sequence: CDR1 KGHDR, CDR2 SFDVKD. J gave up 7 bases and V 1 base, and 9 bases lay outside the gene matches. CDR3 length equals 16 residues.

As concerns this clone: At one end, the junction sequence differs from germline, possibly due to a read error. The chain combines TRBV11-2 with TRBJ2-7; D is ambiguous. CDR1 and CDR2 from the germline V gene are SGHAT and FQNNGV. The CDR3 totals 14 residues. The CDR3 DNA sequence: TGTGCCAGCAGCTTAGATCTGTCAGGTGCTTTTCCTAACTTC. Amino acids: CASSLDLSGAFPNF.

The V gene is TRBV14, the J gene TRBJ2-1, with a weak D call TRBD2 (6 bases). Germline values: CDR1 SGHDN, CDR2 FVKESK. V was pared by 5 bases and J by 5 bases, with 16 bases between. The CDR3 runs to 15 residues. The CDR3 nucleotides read TGTGCCAGCAGCTTATCCCGGGGGAGAAACAATGAGCAGTTCTTC. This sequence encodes CASSLSRGRNNEQFF. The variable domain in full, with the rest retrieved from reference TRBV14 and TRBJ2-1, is EAGVTQFPSHSVIEKGQTVTLRCDPISGHDNLYWYRRVMGKEIKFLLHFVKESKQDESGMPNNRFLAERTGGTYSTLKVQPAELEDSGVYFCASSLSRGRNNEQFFGPGTRLTVL.